This TCR beta chain stems from a study of identical twins. TCRdb ran MiXCR on the 5' RACE reads and lists one entry per CDR3 protein. The top ten hold approximately 3% of the sample, which has 250,000 to 300,000 distinct CDR3 sequences, about 9% seen once. This clonotype was counted only a few times. The CDR3 spans 14 residues. CDR1 and CDR2 (germline): LGHNA, YSLEER. Trimming at V came to 5 bases and at J to 3 bases, leaving 6 bases not matched to a gene. These data are also associated with another study on yellow fever vaccine responses in identical twins.

This sequence joins TRBV4-3 and TRBJ2-5; 7 bases align to TRBD1. What was sequenced was CD8+ T cells sorted from blood. The receptor comes from a woman aged 18-29 years in good health. CDR3 amino acids: CASSKRGLEETQYF. CDR3 DNA sequence: TGCGCCAGCAGCAAAAGGGGGCTTGAAGAGACCCAGTACTTC.